This is a list of T cell receptor beta chains from one sample in a study of CD8 T cells in ankylosing spondylitis. TCRdb recomputed calls from the 5' RACE reads with MiXCR, one row per CDR3 protein. The repertoire holds 100,000 to 150,000 distinct CDR3 sequences, with approximately 14% as singletons. The sample taken for sequencing was blood, either unsorted or a sorted T cell fraction (not recorded which). All receptors come from a female donor with ankylosing spondylitis or in good health (not recorded which). Each CDR3 is given with its conserved first and last residue. The order of the fields is V gene, CDR3 protein.

TRBV5-5	CASSSVKQSSYEQYF
TRBV5-5	CASSLQGGGNNEQFF
TRBV25-1	CASGGYNEQFF
TRBV4-1	CASSQDPGHGSNTQYF
TRBV10-2	CASLGEGHYEQYF
TRBV29-1	CSAKGSGDGYTF
TRBV7-7	CASSLAVGRQETQYF
TRBV5-1	CASSLAYPREVGAKNIQYF
TRBV3-1	CASSVREATDTQYF
TRBV20-1	CSAARTSGGLLAKNIQYF
TRBV27	CASSPKGTEAFF
TRBV2	CASKSRSYNEQFF
TRBV5-1	CASSRTGGEEPQHF
TRBV11-2	CASSLDLIETQYF
TRBV11-3	CASSLGTVYGYTF
TRBV3-1	CASSQRQGDEQYF
TRBV9	CASSGGQGFETQYF
TRBV5-1	CASSLGEAGGANVLTF
TRBV4-1	CASRFGLGQGKNTEAFF
TRBV27	CASSLFSTGDAWSWFYNEQFF
TRBV5-5	CASSLLLTGANVLTF
TRBV3-1	CASSQSIESSYNEQFF
TRBV5-1	CASSLMTNTEAFF
TRBV4-2	CASSDRAGNLGGQETQYF
TRBV7-2	CTSSGQGANEKLFF
TRBV12-3/TRBV12-4	CASSLAGKGQPQHF
TRBV18	CASSPAGGHTGELFF
TRBV6-1	CASSALADYNEQFF
TRBV29-1	CSVVQDRSTDTQYF
TRBV5-1	CASSRGQIDYGYTF
TRBV20-1	CSVRHLYNEQFF
TRBV15	CATSTGITDTQYF
TRBV7-7	CASSPVAPQETQYF
TRBV4-2	CASSQDLASGIYEQYF